The 5 T cell receptor beta chains listed next were all sequenced from one sample in a study of graft-versus-host responses after intestinal transplantation. These TCRs' antigens remain unknown. Sequenced by immunoSEQ multiplex PCR; TCRdb stores in-frame clones only, minus some. Seen here are some 85,000 clones, approximately 90% observed once, and the top ten hold about 0.4%. This sample comprised unstimulated CD8+ T cells sorted from spleen or lymph node cells, obtained before transplant. The receptors derive from a human donor who was the organ donor for an intestinal transplant.

The chain recombines TRBV6-5 with TRBJ2-7, with 8 bases identical to TRBD2. The V gene's germline CDR1 is MNHEY and CDR2 SVGAGI. V gave up 5 bases and J gave up 2 bases; unmatched junction bases: 8. The CDR3 has 15 residues. The CDR3 DNA is TGTGCCAGCAGTCACACCGGGGGGGCTGCCTACGAGCAGTACTTC. Protein sequence: CASSHTGGAAYEQYF.

The CDR3, as DNA: TGTGCCAGCAGCAACGACAGGGGCACCAAAAACATTCAGTACTTC. Translated: CASSNDRGTKNIQYF. The chain has TRBV7-2 and TRBJ2-4; TRBD1 agrees at 8 bases. Germline V gene lookup returns CDR1 SGHTA and CDR2 FQGNSA. CDR3 length equals 15 residues. The V segment lost 5 bases and the J segment 2 bases; nucleotides outside the gene matches: 5.

DNA for the CDR3: TGTGCCAGCAGCGTAGCGGGGGGCCGATCTAACTATGGCTACACCTTC. This sequence encodes CASSVAGGRSNYGYTF. The V and J genes are TRBV9 and TRBJ1-2, with a possible D match to TRBD1 (6 bases). The germline V gene has CDR1 SGDLS and CDR2 YYNGEE. This CDR3 is 16 amino acids long. V lost 0 bases, J lost 0 bases, and 12 bases lay in between. The entire variable domain, with the rest obtained from reference TRBV9 and TRBJ1-2, is as follows: DSGVTQTPKHLITATGQRVTLRCSPRSGDLSVYWYQQSLDQGLQFLIQYYNGEERAKGNILERFSAQQFPDLHSELNLSSLELGDSALYFCASSVAGGRSNYGYTFGSGTRLTVV.

The chain is built from TRBV5-6 and TRBJ2-7; no definite D call. The CDR3 has 13 residues. V lost 4 bases and J lost 3, with 11 bases in between. Germline V gene data show CDR1 as SGHDT and CDR2 as YYEEEE. DNA of the CDR3: TGTGCCAGCAGCAAAACCGAGCTCTACGAGCAGTACTTC. Its translation: CASSKTELYEQYF.

This rearrangement joins TRBV27 to TRBJ1-5; possible D gene TRBD1, 5 bases. Trimming took off 2 bases at V and 6 bases at J, with 11 bases between the two ends. The germline CDR1 and CDR2 sequences are MNHEY and SMNVEV (reference sequence). CDR3 length: 14 amino acids. The CDR3 region has the DNA TGTGCCAGCAGTTTAAGGGGCATGGCTCAGCCCCAGCATTTT. Protein sequence: CASSLRGMAQPQHF.